This is a list of T cell receptor beta chains from one sample in a study of T cells in Graves' hyperthyroidism and ophthalmopathy. TCRdb independently ran MiXCR on the multiplex PCR reads; one entry per CDR3 protein. Of approximately 610,000 distinct CDR3 sequences listed, about 15% are singletons. The sequencing sample was made of blood. The receptors here all came from a woman aged 40 to 50 with Graves' ophthalmopathy. CDR3s include the opening cysteine and the closing phenylalanine or tryptophan. Each record gives: V gene, D gene, clone size, J gene, CDR3 protein, CDR3 DNA. A D gene is named only where the DNA matches it firmly. For some rows the clone size is stated as once, few or many, or as a class when expanded; others skip it.

TRBV12-3/TRBV12-4	TRBD1	many	TRBJ2-7	CASSTTGVSQFDEQYF	TGTGCCAGCAGTACGACAGGGGTATCCCAGTTCGACGAGCAGTACTTC
TRBV28	TRBD1	many	TRBJ2-5	CASTIKIPTGKETQYF	TGTGCCAGCACGATTAAGATCCCGACAGGGAAAGAGACCCAGTACTTC
TRBV11-2	TRBD1	-	TRBJ1-1	CASSPTGQGAGTEAFF	TGTGCCAGCAGCCCTACTGGACAGGGGGCGGGGACTGAAGCTTTCTTT
TRBV2	TRBD2	-	TRBJ2-2	CASSTSRDREGLYGELFF	TGTGCCAGCAGTACAAGTCGGGACCGGGAGGGCCTGTACGGGGAGCTGTTTTTT
TRBV6-1	TRBD1	many	TRBJ2-7	CASRTTGTGAEQYF	TGTGCCAGCAGGACAACCGGGACAGGGGCCGAGCAGTACTTC
TRBV5-1	-	few	TRBJ2-7	CASSLAADGSYEQYF	TGCGCCAGCAGCTTGGCCGCGGACGGGTCCTACGAGCAGTACTTC
TRBV7-8	TRBD2	many	TRBJ2-2	CASSLVGAGVLTGELFF	TGTGCCAGCAGCTTAGTAGGAGCGGGAGTGCTTACCGGGGAGCTGTTTTTT
TRBV28	-	many	TRBJ2-2	CASSLSDTGELFF	TGTGCCAGCAGTTTGTCAGACACCGGGGAGCTGTTTTTT
TRBV2	-	many	TRBJ2-7	CASRWTASYEQYF	TGTGCCAGCAGGTGGACCGCTTCCTACGAGCAGTACTTC
TRBV4-1	-	few	TRBJ2-5	CASSIDPAGETQYF	TGCGCCAGCAGCATCGATCCAGCGGGAGAGACCCAGTACTTC
TRBV28	-	few	TRBJ2-5	CASSFLGGWETQYF	TGTGCCAGCAGTTTCCTCGGGGGTTGGGAGACCCAGTACTTC
TRBV29-1	-	-	TRBJ2-7	CSVEVRGRYEQYF	TGCAGCGTTGAAGTCAGGGGGAGGTACGAGCAGTACTTC
TRBV15	-	few	TRBJ2-5	CATSRESPNGKTQYF	TGTGCCACCAGCAGAGAAAGCCCTAACGGAAAGACCCAGTACTTC